This T cell receptor (beta chain) stems from a study of response to subunit inactivated influenza vaccine. This clonotype has a handful of counts. The antigen remains undetermined. This CDR3 has 16 amino acids. From germline, CDR1 is MNHEY and CDR2 SMNVEV (reference sequence). The V gene end was trimmed by 1 base and the J gene end by 8 bases; junction bases not matched to a gene: 9. Using its own MiXCR run on the RT-PCR reads, TCRdb lists one record per CDR3 protein. The table shows approximately 530,000 distinct CDR3 sequences, with 13% occurring only once. Whole-study results and caveats: Few new T cells, the authors suggested, are recruited by each seasonal influenza vaccination.

V is TRBV27 and J is TRBJ2-1; 9 bases agree with TRBD1. The TCR sequence derives from a man aged 50-60 years who received an inactivated influenza vaccine. This specimen consisted of PBMCs from blood, obtained roughly 48 days after vaccination. The CDR3 DNA follows: TGTGCCAGCAGTTTATTCTACAGGGGGCATAAGCATGAGCAGTTCTTC. It translates to CASSLFYRGHKHEQFF.